This TCR beta chain was obtained from a study of shared clonotypes between healthy human individuals. Whole-study results and caveats: Genetic and exposure-history diversity was limited by the few donors. Relative to clonotypes present in all four donors, those not shared had lower generation probabilities.

In the original workflow: ImmunoSEQ yielded junction-only sequences lacking quality scores, so filtering differed. Assay: immunoSEQ multiplex PCR; the TCRdb copy retains only in-frame clones and omits some. V, J and clone size derive from that table, while D and trimming were established from the DNA sequence. Found here are roughly 1.5 million clones, roughly 98% of them singletons; the top ten hold less than 0.55%. Trimming cost V 4 bases and J 5 bases; bases outside gene matches: 7. The CDR3 extends over 14 amino acids. The germline V gene encodes CDR1 SGHRS and CDR2 YFSETQ. Note on this clone: Its antigen remains unknown.

The clonotype was recovered from a man in his thirties or forties in good health. The sample taken for sequencing was naive CD4+ T cells sorted from blood. Subset given: CD45RA+ positively selected. The chain combines TRBV5-1 with TRBJ2-5; 8 bases are shared with TRBD2. Here the CDR3 DNA reads TGCGCCAGCAGCGGCGGGGGGTCCGGGGAGACCCAGTACTTC. Its translation is CASSGGGSGETQYF.